The 21 T cell receptor beta chains listed next were all sequenced from one sample in a study of T-cell reconstitution after alpha-beta-depleted transplantation in children. Molecular barcoding with unique molecular identifiers was used for the TCRbeta library. TCRdb reprocessed the PCR reads via MiXCR and lists one record per CDR3 protein. This table holds about 410,000 distinct CDR3 sequences, roughly 21% found once. Material: PBMCs from the stem cell graft donor, obtained from the stem cell graft. These receptors originate from a human donor who donated a stem cell graft to a child with acute myeloid leukemia.

This clonotype was seen only a few times. This chain links TRBV20-1 with TRBJ1-2; no clear D. The CDR3 length is 10 residues. Between the trimmed V and J ends, which lost 0 bases and 10 bases, there was a span of 6 bases. Germline loops: CDR1 DFQATT, CDR2 SNEGSKA (reference sequence). CDR3 in amino acids: CSARDALYTF. The CDR3 bases are TGCAGTGCTAGAGACGCCCTCTACACCTTC.

In this sample, this clonotype turned up a few times. This chain connects TRBV4-3 to TRBJ2-6; the D gene is possibly TRBD2 (6 bases). The CDR3 covers 17 residues. Germline values: CDR1 LGHNA, CDR2 YSLEER. V dropped 3 bases and J dropped 0 bases, with 12 bases sitting between them. CDR3 residues: CASSHGRATSGANVLTF. In DNA form, the CDR3 reads TGCGCCAGCAGCCACGGGAGAGCCACCTCTGGGGCCAACGTCCTGACTTTC.

This chain's CDR3 is CSAETRSRFSYNEQFF. In nucleotides, the CDR3 is TGCAGTGCTGAGACTAGAAGCCGATTCTCCTACAATGAGCAGTTCTTC. This chain uses TRBV20-1 with TRBJ2-1; a weak D match, TRBD2 (6 bases). CDR3 length: 16 residues. The germline V gene encodes CDR1 DFQATT and CDR2 SNEGSKA (reference sequence). V was trimmed by 5 bases and J by 0 bases, leaving 17 bases between them.

This clonotype was recorded many times. The V call is TRBV4-1, the J call TRBJ2-1, with 7 bases lining up with TRBD2. In germline, CDR1 is MGHRA, CDR2 YSYEKL. The CDR3 extends over 17 amino acids. V was pared by 1 base and J by 3 bases, with 9 bases of the junction left unmatched. CDR3 bases: TGCGCCAGCAGCCAAGGAGTTCTAGCGGAGATCTACAATGAGCAGTTCTTC. It specifies CASSQGVLAEIYNEQFF.

A few counts support this clonotype. V and J are TRBV20-1 and TRBJ1-2; the match to TRBD1 covers 7 bases. Unmatched junction bases numbered 6, after V lost 6 bases and J lost 2 bases. Germline-derived CDR1 and CDR2 are DFQATT and SNEGSKA (reference sequence). This CDR3 spans 13 amino acids. The CDR3 loop reads CSAKTGTNYGYTF. CDR3 DNA sequence: TGCAGTGCCAAGACAGGGACGAACTATGGCTACACCTTC.

This clonotype was seen at least ten times. The V gene is TRBV4-1, the J gene TRBJ2-1, with D uncertain. This CDR3 is 14 amino acids long. Germline assignment: CDR1 MGHRA and CDR2 YSYEKL. Trimming cost V 5 bases and J 3 bases, with 11 bases left between them. The CDR3 loop is CASSEVIDYNEQFF. CDR3 sequence (DNA): TGCGCCAGCAGCGAAGTGATAGACTACAATGAGCAGTTCTTC.

This chain links TRBV24-1 with TRBJ2-1; D ambiguous. This CDR3 is 15 amino acids long. V shed 10 bases and J shed 0 bases, with 15 bases lying between them. CDR1 and CDR2 (germline): KGHDR, SFDVKD. The CDR3 here is CATGRGSTSYNEQFF. The CDR3 nucleotides read TGTGCCACAGGACGTGGCAGCACCTCCTACAATGAGCAGTTCTTC.

This clonotype was counted a few times. The V gene is TRBV27, the J gene TRBJ2-1, with D possibly being TRBD1 (5 bases). Germline V gene data show CDR1 as MNHEY and CDR2 as SMNVEV (reference sequence). Between the trimmed V and J ends, which lost 10 bases and 0 bases, there was a span of 19 bases. There are 16 residues in the CDR3. This CDR3 reads CATGKDSGNSYNEQFF. CDR3 DNA: TGTGCCACCGGAAAGGATTCAGGGAACTCCTACAATGAGCAGTTCTTC.

A few counts support this clonotype. This chain links TRBV6-1 with TRBJ2-5; a weak D match, TRBD2 (5 bases). There are 13 residues in the CDR3. In germline, CDR1 is MNHNS, CDR2 SASEGT. Between the trimmed V and J ends, which lost 6 bases and 3 bases, there was a span of 11 bases. The CDR3, as DNA: TGTGCCAGCAGCCCTACGCGGGAAGAGACCCAGTACTTC. Encoded protein: CASSPTREETQYF.

This clonotype has more than one count but fewer than ten. The chain couples TRBV7-2 to TRBJ1-2; 7 nucleotides align to TRBD1. Germline V gene lookup returns CDR1 SGHTA and CDR2 FQGNSA. This CDR3 spans 15 amino acids. V was clipped by 4 bases and J by 5 bases; unmatched bases: 10. CDR3 amino acids: CASSSTTGIGYGYTF. As DNA, the CDR3 is TGTGCCAGCAGCTCAACGACAGGGATAGGGTATGGCTACACCTTC.

This clonotype was counted between two and nine times. The chain is built from TRBV5-1 and TRBJ2-3, with D tentatively TRBD2 (6 bases). From germline, CDR1 is SGHRS and CDR2 YFSETQ. The CDR3 totals 16 residues. The V end was cut by 0 bases, the J end by 4 bases, with 15 bases between. Written as DNA, the CDR3 is TGCGCCAGCAGCTTGGAGGGGCGGGACGTCGCAGATACGCAGTATTTT. Protein: CASSLEGRDVADTQYF.

The chain couples TRBV4-1 to TRBJ2-2; D might be TRBD1 (5 bases). Germline V gives CDR1 MGHRA, CDR2 YSYEKL. The CDR3 extends over 16 amino acids. V dropped 1 base and J dropped 4 bases, with 13 bases sitting between them. For the CDR3, the DNA is TGCGCCAGCAGCCAAGGAAGGGGTCGGCGCACCGGGGAGCTGTTTTTT. Its protein is CASSQGRGRRTGELFF.

This chain uses TRBV28 with TRBJ2-2; D unclear. There are 16 residues in the CDR3. Germline V CDR1 and CDR2: MDHEN, SYDVKM. The V and J ends lost 6 bases and 1 base respectively, with 15 bases between them. Here the CDR3 DNA reads TGTGCCAGCAGAATCGCCGGGTCCGAGAACACCGGGGAGCTGTTTTTT. It is translated as CASRIAGSENTGELFF.

This sequence joins TRBV24-1 and TRBJ2-5; D is unclear. CDR1 and CDR2 (germline): KGHDR, SFDVKD. V shed 0 bases and J shed 3 bases, with 1 base lying between them. The CDR3 contains 12 residues. The CDR3 loop reads CATSDLKETQYF. CDR3 in DNA: TGTGCCACCAGTGATTTGAAAGAGACCCAGTACTTC.

This clonotype has only a few counts. The chain is built from TRBV29-1 and TRBJ2-3, with 10 bases lining up with TRBD2. CDR1 is SQVTM and CDR2 is ANQGSEA in the germline V gene. The V segment lost 6 bases and the J segment 7 bases; nucleotides outside the gene matches: 10. The CDR3 is made up of 14 amino acids. The CDR3 bases are TGCAGCGTAAAGCTAGCGGGAGTTTCAAATACGCAGTATTTT. Its protein product is CSVKLAGVSNTQYF.

The chain uses TRBV29-1 and TRBJ2-7; the D call may be TRBD1 or TRBD2 (6 bases each). This CDR3 contains 12 residues. V lost 2 bases, J lost 5 bases, and 10 bases lay in between. Germline CDR1 SQVTM, CDR2 ANQGSEA. The CDR3, as DNA: TGCAGCGTTGAATGGGGGGCCCACGAGCAGTACTTC. Translation gives CSVEWGAHEQYF.

The gene calls are TRBV25-1 and TRBJ1-6; possible D gene TRBD1, 6 bases. This CDR3 is 15 amino acids long. V gave up 5 bases and J gave up 9 bases, with 17 bases separating them. CDR1 is MGHDK, CDR2 SYGVNS, per germline. The CDR3 loop is CASSSTGTTGSPLHF. The CDR3 DNA sequence: TGTGCCAGCAGTTCGACCGGGACAACGGGTTCACCCCTCCACTTT.

This clonotype has only a few counts. This chain uses TRBV3-1 with TRBJ2-3, with 11 bases aligning to TRBD2. The V and J ends lost 0 bases and 2 bases, in that order; junction bases with no gene match: 7. The CDR3 runs to 18 residues. The germline CDR1 and CDR2 sequences are LGHDT and YNNKEL (reference sequence). CDR3 sequence: CASSQDEEGLAATDTQYF. CDR3 sequence (DNA): TGTGCCAGCAGCCAAGATGAGGAGGGACTAGCGGCCACAGATACGCAGTATTTT.

This chain links TRBV29-1 with TRBJ2-3; D might be TRBD2 (5 bases). V lost 4 bases to trimming and J lost 3 bases, with 11 bases between them. Germline CDR1 reads SQVTM; CDR2 reads ANQGSEA. The CDR3 contains 13 residues. CDR3 coding DNA: TGCAGCGTTGCGGGGTTCCTAACAGATACGCAGTATTTT. It translates to CSVAGFLTDTQYF.

The table lists this clonotype with a few counts. The chain joins TRBV10-2 to TRBJ2-6; no clear D gene. The CDR3 loop spans 15 amino acids. In germline, CDR1 is WSHSY, CDR2 SAAADI. The ends were cut back, 0 bases at V and 3 bases at J, with 6 bases in the middle. This CDR3 reads CASSESRNGANVLTF. CDR3 nucleotide sequence: TGCGCCAGCAGTGAGTCGAGGAATGGGGCCAACGTCCTGACTTTC.

This clonotype was detected only a few times. The genes are TRBV20-1 and TRBJ2-5; D remains unclear. Trimming pared 1 base from V and 5 bases from J, leaving 8 bases between. This CDR3 comprises 12 residues. CDR1 and CDR2 from the germline V gene are DFQATT and SNEGSKA (reference sequence). The CDR3 nucleotides read TGCAGTGCTAGAGGGGTATTGGAGACCCAGTACTTC. Its protein product is CSARGVLETQYF.